These 10 T cell receptor beta chains came from one sample sequenced in a study of Ad26.COV2.S vaccination and SARS-CoV-2 variants. The data were produced by immunoSEQ multiplex PCR, yet TCRdb's version contains in-frame clones alone and is incomplete. The sample carries approximately 410,000 clones, roughly 90% recorded once. Treatment in this sample: approximately 18 received Ad26.COV2.S at low or high dose, single or two shots; several received placebo; per-sample allocation not given. Specimens were obtained on day 63 following the first vaccine or placebo injection. Material: peripheral blood, obtained in a trial of Ad26.COV2.S vaccine versus placebo. These receptor sequences come from a person between 18 and 60 years old who received the Ad26.COV2.S COVID-19 vaccine or a placebo.

The J gene is TRBJ2-1, the V gene TRBV21-1; the D call of TRBD2 is as the table states it, not checked on the DNA. TRBV21-1 is annotated as a pseudogene. This CDR3 is built from 16 residues. This CDR3 is CASSNLLAGALNEQFF. CDR3 coding DNA: TGTGCCAGCAGCAATCTCCTAGCGGGGGCACTTAATGAGCAGTTCTTC.

This clone appeared a single time. The rearrangement links TRBV19 to TRBJ2-3; D not resolved. V lost 3 bases and J 1 base, leaving 11 bases between the germline ends. CDR3 length: 15 residues. CDR1 LNHDA and CDR2 SQIVND come from the germline V gene (reference sequence). The CDR3 region has the DNA TGTGCCAGTAGTATTAGTCTCACGCGCACAGATACGCAGTATTTT. Its protein is CASSISLTRTDTQYF.

This sequence joins TRBV2 and TRBJ2-3; 10 bases agree with TRBD1. The V gene's germline CDR1 is SNHLY and CDR2 FYNNEI. Germline trimming cut 0 bases from V and 4 bases from J; bases unmatched to any gene: 13. The CDR3 has 19 residues. The CDR3 is CASSEARLSGQGSPDTQYF. The CDR3 coding sequence is TGTGCCAGCAGTGAAGCGCGGCTGTCGGGACAGGGGAGCCCAGATACGCAGTATTTT. Combining the CDR3 with reference TRBV2 and TRBJ2-3 gives the whole variable domain EPEVTQTPSHQVTQMGQEVILRCVPISNHLYFYWYRQILGQKVEFLVSFYNNEISEKSEIFDDQFSVERPDGSNFTLKIRSTKLEDSAMYFCASSEARLSGQGSPDTQYFGPGTRLTVL.

The chain has TRBV7-8 and TRBJ1-2; 8 nucleotides match TRBD1. From germline, CDR1 is SGHVS and CDR2 FQNEAQ. Unmatched junction bases numbered 8, after V lost 5 bases and J lost 3 bases. The CDR3 loop spans 15 amino acids. The CDR3 nucleotides are TGTGCCAGCAGCGAAACCGGGACAGGCCACTATGGCTACACCTTC. Its translation: CASSETGTGHYGYTF.

The chain links TRBV4-1 to TRBJ2-1, with TRBD2 matching over 7 bases. V shed 6 bases and J 4 bases; nucleotides not matched to a gene: 9. This CDR3 is 15 amino acids long. The germline V gene encodes CDR1 MGHRA and CDR2 YSYEKL. The CDR3 nucleotides read TGCGCCAGCAGGGTCACTCACGGGAGGTACAATGAGCAGTTCTTC. This gives the protein CASRVTHGRYNEQFF.

This chain connects TRBV28 to TRBJ1-4; possible D gene TRBD1, 5 bases. CDR1 and CDR2 from the germline V gene are MDHEN and SYDVKM. This CDR3 comprises 13 residues. Trimming removed 3 bases at V and 11 bases at J, with 13 bases between. The CDR3 region has the DNA TGTGCCAGCAGTTTTGGCAGGGCCCGTAAACTGTTTTTT. Translation: CASSFGRARKLFF.

V gene TRBV4-3 combines with J gene TRBJ1-2; TRBD1 is a possible D gene (5 bases). Germline lookup yields CDR1 LGHNA and CDR2 YSLEER. The ends were cut back, 4 bases at V and 4 bases at J, with 13 bases in the middle. The CDR3 contains 14 residues. The CDR3 nucleotides are TGCGCCAGCAGCCCAACCACAGGAGCCTATGGCTACACCTTC. Residues: CASSPTTGAYGYTF.

The table lists this clone with a count of one. The chain is built from TRBV3-1 (or the pseudogene TRBV3-2) and TRBJ1-4; D not certain. Trimming left V 3 bases short and J 7 bases short, with 15 bases between. Germline V gives CDR1 LGHDT, CDR2 YNNKEL (reference sequence). This CDR3 is 15 amino acids long. CDR3 sequence reads: CASSQVGWGGEKLFF. The CDR3 DNA reads TGTGCCAGCAGCCAGGTGGGATGGGGTGGTGAAAAACTGTTTTTT.

V usage is TRBV6-5 and J usage is TRBJ1-6; TRBD1 matches 10 bases. Per germline, CDR1 MNHEY and CDR2 SVGAGI. The CDR3 loop spans 15 amino acids. Trimming cost V 5 bases and J 8 bases; bases outside gene matches: 6. CDR3 DNA: TGTGCCAGCAGTCCAGACAGGGGGCTGGATTCACCCCTCCACTTT. Protein: CASSPDRGLDSPLHF.

The rearrangement uses TRBV27 and TRBJ2-7; TRBD1 is a possible D gene (6 bases). CDR3 length equals 13 residues. The V and J ends lost 3 bases and 6 bases respectively, with 12 bases between them. The germline V gene has CDR1 MNHEY and CDR2 SMNVEV (reference sequence). The CDR3 coding sequence is TGTGCCAGCAGTTTTGGGGGCCCGGGCGAGCAGTACTTC. Its protein is CASSFGGPGEQYF.